The 10 T cell receptor beta chains given below trace back to one sample, sequenced in a study of T cells in Graves' hyperthyroidism and ophthalmopathy. Amplified TCR beta CDR3 regions came from RNA transcripts. The HTBI set primed first-round TCR CDR3 RT-PCR. Via MiXCR, TCRdb re-called the multiplex PCR reads, giving one row per CDR3 protein. The sample holds about 610,000 distinct CDR3 sequences, under 60% seen once. The sequenced material came from peripheral blood or thyroid tissue (not recorded which). Source of these receptors: a young woman with Graves' hyperthyroidism.

This clonotype was observed at least ten times. The rearrangement uses TRBV5-1 and TRBJ1-6, with 7 bases that match TRBD1. Trimming cost V 2 bases and J 10 bases; bases outside gene matches: 9. The CDR3 sequence is 15 residues long. CDR1 SGHRS and CDR2 YFSETQ come from the germline V gene. Here the CDR3 reads CASSFEGGAVSPLHF. In DNA form, the CDR3 reads TGCGCCAGCAGCTTTGAAGGGGGCGCGGTGTCACCCCTCCACTTT. The full variable domain, in which reference TRBV5-1 and TRBJ1-6 provide the parts outside the CDR3, is KAGVTQTPRYLIKTRGQQVTLSCSPISGHRSVSWYQQTPGQGLQFLFEYFSETQRNKGNFPGRFSGRQFSNSRSEMNVSTLELGDSALYLCASSFEGGAVSPLHFGNGTRLTVT.

J is TRBJ2-7 and V is TRBV18; weak D call: TRBD1 (6 bases). This CDR3 has 14 amino acids. Germline V lookup: CDR1 KGHSH, CDR2 LQKENI. Trimming took off 0 bases at V and 3 bases at J, with 9 bases between the two ends. The CDR3 region has the DNA TGTGCCAGCTCACCACCCGGGACACGCTACGAGCAGTACTTC. Translation: CASSPPGTRYEQYF.

The table lists this clonotype with many counts. The chain carries TRBV2 and TRBJ1-6; D call uncertain. The CDR3 has 14 residues. Germline V gene data show CDR1 as SNHLY and CDR2 as FYNNEI. The V gene lost 2 bases and the J gene lost 10 bases, with 12 bases spanning the gap. The CDR3 nucleotides are TGTGCCAGCAGTGAACCGACCGCTAAATCACCCCTCCACTTT. Translated, it gives CASSEPTAKSPLHF.

This clonotype was seen repeatedly, ten times or more. The chain joins TRBV13 to TRBJ2-5; 8 bases match TRBD1. CDR3 length equals 18 residues. Germline loops: CDR1 PRHDT, CDR2 FYEKMQ (reference sequence). V shed 1 base and J 0 bases; nucleotides not matched to a gene: 10. In DNA form, the CDR3 reads TGTGCCAGCAGCTTAGCGGGGGAGTCGGACAGGGACCAAGAGACCCAGTACTTC. Its protein product is CASSLAGESDRDQETQYF. Filled out from reference TRBV13 and TRBJ2-5, the complete variable domain reads AAGVIQSPRHLIKEKRETATLKCYPIPRHDTVYWYQQGPGQDPQFLISFYEKMQSDKGSIPDRFSAQQFSDYHSELNMSSLELGDSALYFCASSLAGESDRDQETQYFGPGTRLLVL.

This chain joins TRBV29-1 and TRBJ1-2; TRBD1 is a possible D gene (5 bases). The germline V gene encodes CDR1 SQVTM and CDR2 ANQGSEA. Trimming removed 4 bases at V and 2 bases at J, with 11 bases between. CDR3 length equals 13 residues. CDR3 loop: CSVGGVPNYGYTF. The CDR3 nucleotides are TGCAGCGTTGGGGGGGTCCCCAACTATGGCTACACCTTC. The full variable domain, in which reference TRBV29-1 and TRBJ1-2 provide the parts outside the CDR3, is SAVISQKPSRDICQRGTSLTIQCQVDSQVTMMFWYRQQPGQSLTLIATANQGSEATYESGFVIDKFPISRPNLTFSTLTVSNMSPEDSSIYLCSVGGVPNYGYTFGSGTRLTVV.

This clonotype was seen a few times. The chain carries TRBV30 and TRBJ1-1, with D unresolved. This CDR3 contains 11 residues. The V gene's germline CDR1 is GTSNPN and CDR2 SVGIG (reference sequence). Trimming removed 7 bases from V and 5 bases from J, with 11 bases in between. The CDR3 region is CASRHLTEAFF. In nucleotides, the CDR3 is TGTGCCTCAAGACACTTAACTGAAGCTTTCTTT.

This clonotype was counted ten times or more. This chain joins TRBV2 and TRBJ2-2; no firm D call. The V and J ends lost 2 bases and 6 bases respectively, with 7 bases between them. Germline V gene sequence: CDR1 SNHLY, CDR2 FYNNEI. The length of the CDR3 is 13 residues. The CDR3 nucleotides are TGTGCCAGCAGTGAATGGCAGTCCGGGGAGCTGTTTTTT. As protein: CASSEWQSGELFF.

The genes are TRBV20-1 and TRBJ2-2, with D possibly TRBD1 on 5 matching bases. V was shortened by 0 bases and J by 5 bases, with 13 bases between the two germline ends. This CDR3 spans 15 amino acids. Germline loops: CDR1 DFQATT, CDR2 SNEGSKA (reference sequence). For the CDR3, the DNA is TGCAGTGCTAGAGAAGGGGCAGCCGGGACCGGGGAGCTGTTTTTT. Amino acid sequence: CSAREGAAGTGELFF.

The table lists this clonotype with many counts. This chain uses TRBV29-1 with TRBJ2-7; 7 nucleotides align to TRBD1. The CDR3 is 16 residues long. Trimming cost V 1 base and J 2 bases; bases outside gene matches: 11. The germline V gene encodes CDR1 SQVTM and CDR2 ANQGSEA. The CDR3 spells CSVEGLGDRVPYEQYF. CDR3 in DNA: TGCAGCGTTGAAGGTCTGGGGGACAGAGTCCCCTACGAGCAGTACTTC.

CDR3 loop: CASSVETGPTHYEQYF. In nucleotides, the CDR3 is TGTGCCAGCAGCGTTGAAACAGGTCCTACCCACTACGAGCAGTACTTC. The chain recombines TRBV7-9 with TRBJ2-7, with D maybe TRBD1 (5 bases). The V gene's germline CDR1 is SEHNR and CDR2 FQNEAQ (reference sequence). The V and J ends lost 5 bases and 3 bases respectively, with 20 bases between them. The CDR3 covers 16 residues.